The table lists the clone carrying this T cell receptor (beta chain) with many counts. These data come from a study of T cell repertoires in cytomegalovirus infection. The CDR3 consists of 14 residues. Germline loops: CDR1 DFQATT, CDR2 SNEGSKA (reference sequence). J lost 3 bases, V lost 5 bases, and 3 bases had no gene match. TCRdb processed the reads anew with MiXCR; each CDR3 protein has one entry. The table lists about 240,000 distinct CDR3 sequences, roughly an eighth of them singletons. Sequencing was done on a sample of PBMCs. The chain links TRBV20-1 to TRBJ2-5, with TRBD2 matching 13 bases. This sequence was found in a human donor in good health (CMV status not recorded). Some clones in this sample may be carry-over from other donors' samples. CDR3 sequence reads: CSAGGLAGKETQYF. The DNA of the CDR3 is TGCAGTGCTGGGGGACTAGCGGGGAAAGAGACCCAGTACTTC.